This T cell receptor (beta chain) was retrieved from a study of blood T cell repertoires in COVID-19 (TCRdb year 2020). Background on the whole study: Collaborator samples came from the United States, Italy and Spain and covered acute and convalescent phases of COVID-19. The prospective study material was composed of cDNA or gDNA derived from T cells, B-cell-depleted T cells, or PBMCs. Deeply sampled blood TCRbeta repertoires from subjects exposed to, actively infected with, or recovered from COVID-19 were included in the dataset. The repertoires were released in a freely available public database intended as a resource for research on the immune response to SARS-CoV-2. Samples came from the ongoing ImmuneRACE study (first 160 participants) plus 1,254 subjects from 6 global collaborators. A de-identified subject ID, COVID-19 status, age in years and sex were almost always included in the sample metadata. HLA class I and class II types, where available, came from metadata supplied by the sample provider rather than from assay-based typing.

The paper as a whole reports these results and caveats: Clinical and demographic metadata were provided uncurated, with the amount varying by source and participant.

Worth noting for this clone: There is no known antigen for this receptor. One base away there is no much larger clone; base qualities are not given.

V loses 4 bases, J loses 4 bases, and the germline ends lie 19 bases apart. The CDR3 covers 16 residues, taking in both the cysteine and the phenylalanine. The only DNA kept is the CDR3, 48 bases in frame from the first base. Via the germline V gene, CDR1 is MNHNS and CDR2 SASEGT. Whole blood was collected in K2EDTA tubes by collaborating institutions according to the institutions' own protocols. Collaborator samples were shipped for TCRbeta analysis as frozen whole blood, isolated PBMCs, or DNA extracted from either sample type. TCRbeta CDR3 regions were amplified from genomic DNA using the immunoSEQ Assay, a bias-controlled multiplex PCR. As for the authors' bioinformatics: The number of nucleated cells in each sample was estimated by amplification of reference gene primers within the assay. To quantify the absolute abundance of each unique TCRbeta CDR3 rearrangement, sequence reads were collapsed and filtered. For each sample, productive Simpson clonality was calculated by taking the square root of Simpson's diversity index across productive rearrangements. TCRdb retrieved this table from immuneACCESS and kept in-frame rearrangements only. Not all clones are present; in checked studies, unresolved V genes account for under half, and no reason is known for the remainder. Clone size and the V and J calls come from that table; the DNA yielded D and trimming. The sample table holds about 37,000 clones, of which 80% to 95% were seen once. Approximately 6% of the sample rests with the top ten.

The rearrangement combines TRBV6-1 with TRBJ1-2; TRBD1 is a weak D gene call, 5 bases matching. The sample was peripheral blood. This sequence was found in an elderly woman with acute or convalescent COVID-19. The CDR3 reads CASSGRGTVITYGYTF. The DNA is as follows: TGTGCCAGCAGTGGTCGGGGGACCGTTATAACCTATGGCTACACCTTC.